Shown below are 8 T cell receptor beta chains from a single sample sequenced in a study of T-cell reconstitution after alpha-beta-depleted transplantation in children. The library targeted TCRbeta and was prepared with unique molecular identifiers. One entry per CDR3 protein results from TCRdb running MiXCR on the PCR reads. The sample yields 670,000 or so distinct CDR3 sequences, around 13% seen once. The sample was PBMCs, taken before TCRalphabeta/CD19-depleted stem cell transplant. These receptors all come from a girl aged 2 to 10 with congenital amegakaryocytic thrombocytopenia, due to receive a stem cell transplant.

CDR3 DNA: TGTGCCAGCTCACCTCTCGTACTAACCGGGGAGCTGTTTTTT. It yields the protein CASSPLVLTGELFF. V is TRBV18 and J is TRBJ2-2; D uncertain. Trimming cost V 3 bases and J 5 bases, with 10 bases left between them. The V gene's germline CDR1 is KGHSH and CDR2 LQKENI. This CDR3 is built from 14 residues.

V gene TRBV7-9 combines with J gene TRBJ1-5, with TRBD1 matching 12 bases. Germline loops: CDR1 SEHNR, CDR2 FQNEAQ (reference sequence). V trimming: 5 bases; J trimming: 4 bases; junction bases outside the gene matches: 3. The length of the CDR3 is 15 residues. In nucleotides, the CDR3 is TGTGCCAGCAGCGGGACAGGGGGCATGAATCAGCCCCAGCATTTT. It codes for CASSGTGGMNQPQHF.

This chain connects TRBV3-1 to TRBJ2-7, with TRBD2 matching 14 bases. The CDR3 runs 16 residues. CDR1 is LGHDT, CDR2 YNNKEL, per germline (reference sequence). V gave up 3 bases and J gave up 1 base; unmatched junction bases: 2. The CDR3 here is CASSQRTSGRSYEQYF. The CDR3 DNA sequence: TGTGCCAGCAGCCAGAGGACTAGCGGGAGGTCCTACGAGCAGTACTTC.

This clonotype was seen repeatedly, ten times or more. The CDR3 loop reads CASSLALGSPDTQYF. For the CDR3, the DNA is TGTGCCAGCAGCTTAGCGCTAGGCTCCCCAGATACGCAGTATTTT. The chain links TRBV7-8 to TRBJ2-3; D is unclear. This CDR3 is 15 amino acids long. The germline CDR1 and CDR2 sequences are SGHVS and FQNEAQ. Trimming removed 0 bases from V and 4 bases from J, with 11 bases in between.

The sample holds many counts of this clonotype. CDR3 residues: CASSWLTASGANVLTF. In DNA, the CDR3 is TGCGCCAGCAGCTGGCTAACGGCCTCTGGGGCCAACGTCCTGACTTTC. The chain recombines TRBV5-1 with TRBJ2-6, with D unresolved. Germline lookup yields CDR1 SGHRS and CDR2 YFSETQ. The CDR3 loop spans 16 amino acids. Trimming shortened V by 3 bases and J by 0 bases, and 10 bases separated the two germline ends.

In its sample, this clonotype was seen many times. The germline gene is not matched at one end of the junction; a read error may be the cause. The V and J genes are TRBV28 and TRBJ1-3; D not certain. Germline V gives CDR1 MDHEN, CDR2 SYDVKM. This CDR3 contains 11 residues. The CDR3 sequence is CASKAQGLPIF. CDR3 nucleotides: TGTGCCAGTAAGGCGCAAGGACTCCCCATTTTT. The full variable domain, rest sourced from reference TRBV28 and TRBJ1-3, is DVKVTQSSRYLVKRTGEKVFLECVQDMDHENMFWYRQDPGLGLRLIYFSYDVKMKEKGDIPEGYSVSREKKERFSLILESASTNQTSMYLCASKAQGLPIFGEGSWLTVV.

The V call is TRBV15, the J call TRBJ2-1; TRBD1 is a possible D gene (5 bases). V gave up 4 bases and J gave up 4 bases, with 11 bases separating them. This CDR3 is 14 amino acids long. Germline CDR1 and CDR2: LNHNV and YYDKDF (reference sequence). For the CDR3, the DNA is TGTGCCACCAGCACTTCTAAGGGGTACAATGAGCAGTTCTTC. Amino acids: CATSTSKGYNEQFF.

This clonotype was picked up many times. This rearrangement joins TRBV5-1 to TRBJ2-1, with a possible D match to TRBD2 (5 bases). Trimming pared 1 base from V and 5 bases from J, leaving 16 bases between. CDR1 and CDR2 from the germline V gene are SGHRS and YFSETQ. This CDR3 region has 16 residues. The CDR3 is CASSLNGGLGDNEQFF. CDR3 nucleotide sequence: TGCGCCAGCAGCTTGAATGGCGGACTTGGGGACAATGAGCAGTTCTTC.